This TCR beta chain was captured in a study of blood T cells in healthy people across ages. The CDR3 contains 16 residues. The germline V gene has CDR1 SGHAT and CDR2 FQDESV (reference sequence). J was trimmed by 0 bases and V by 1 base; bases with no gene match: 5. Whole-study results and caveats: Bulk PBMC profiling left naive and antigen-experienced comparisons inconclusive. Naive CD4+ cells and diversity were both higher in long-lived donors than in aged donors.

A word on this clonotype: The antigen is unknown.

Primed by a sample-barcoded 5' primer and a J-beta primer mix, a second PCR proceeded for about 6 to 11 cycles. TCRdb re-analysed the 5' RACE reads in MiXCR, keeping a single row per CDR3 protein. This sample has roughly 900,000 distinct CDR3 sequences, with 40% to 60% found just once. This sequence joins TRBV11-1 and TRBJ2-5, with 7 positions matching TRBD2. The sample was blood. This sequence was found in a man aged 25-45 years in good health. The CDR3 nucleotides are TGTGCCAGCAGCTTAGGGCTTCTAGCGGACCAAGAGACCCAGTACTTC. As protein: CASSLGLLADQETQYF.